These 30 T cell receptor beta chains were sequenced from one sample in a study of T-cell memory formation after mild COVID-19 (dated by TCRdb to the early 2020s). Library method: 5' RACE. Instrument on record: Illumina NovaSeq 6000. TCRdb ran its own pipeline on the public reads, namely fastp trimming at Q25 and MiXCR clone calling, and kept in-frame beta chains. For every CDR3 protein sequence, its rows merge into one entry that carries the most common genes and DNA. Across this sample there are approximately 250,000 distinct CDR3 sequences, with 15% seen only once. In total, the top ten clones hold around 2% of the sample. Sequenced input: PBMCs or a T cell subset sorted from them (not recorded which). Receptors originate from an adult woman who had mild COVID-19 (a few samples of this study predate the infection). The sample titles of this study are shuffled in the database, so cell type and time point are left out; the donor was told from shared clones.

Only a few counts were recorded for this clonotype. The V call is TRBV24-1, the J call TRBJ2-1; possible D gene TRBD2, 5 bases. CDR3 length: 13 amino acids. Trimming removed 8 bases at V and 5 bases at J, with 12 bases between. Germline V gives CDR1 KGHDR, CDR2 SFDVKD. CDR3 protein: CATTRELDNEQFF. The CDR3 bases are TGTGCCACCACAAGGGAGCTCGACAATGAGCAGTTCTTC.

This clonotype was detected a few times. This sequence joins TRBV12-3 or TRBV12-4 and TRBJ2-1; 7 bases line up with TRBD2. The junction had 14 bases not matched to a gene; V was cut back by 3 bases and J by 9 bases. The CDR3 has 16 amino acids. The CDR3 nucleotides read TGTGCCAGCAGTTTCCGGGTGGGAGGGCCCTGGAGTGAGCAGTTCTTC. Amino acid sequence: CASSFRVGGPWSEQFF.

This clonotype was detected many times. The CDR3 DNA reads TGTGCCAGCAGCGACCGGACAGGGGGGACGTATGGCTACACCTTC. Protein: CASSDRTGGTYGYTF. The V gene is TRBV9, the J gene TRBJ1-2; 10 positions match TRBD1. V gave up 3 bases and J gave up 5 bases; unmatched junction bases: 7. CDR3 length: 15 amino acids. Germline values: CDR1 SGDLS, CDR2 YYNGEE.

This clonotype was found a few times. V and J are TRBV12-3 or TRBV12-4 and TRBJ1-2, with D tentatively TRBD1 (6 bases). Between the trimmed V and J ends, which lost 3 bases and 2 bases, there was a span of 13 bases. The CDR3 contains 15 residues. CDR3 DNA: TGTGCCAGCAGTTTTGGGGGCAGGGTAAACTATGGCTACACCTTC. Its translation: CASSFGGRVNYGYTF.

This clonotype has just a few counts. The chain uses TRBV7-9 and TRBJ1-2, with D maybe TRBD1 (6 bases). CDR1 is SEHNR, CDR2 FQNEAQ, per germline (reference sequence). The CDR3 has 13 amino acids. V lost 6 bases, J lost 5 bases, and 13 bases lay in between. The CDR3 DNA is TGTGCCAGCAGGGAGGACAGCTGGTATGGCTACACCTTC. It encodes CASREDSWYGYTF.

This clonotype appeared a few times. V and J are TRBV6-2 or TRBV6-3 and TRBJ2-3; D not resolved. With 6 bases removed from V and 5 bases from J, the gap between germline ends came to 12 bases. The CDR3 is 13 residues long. The germline CDR1 and CDR2 sequences are MNHEY and SVGEGT. The CDR3 loop is CASSRLSVDTQYF. CDR3 nucleotide sequence: TGTGCCAGCAGCCGGCTTTCGGTAGATACGCAGTATTTT.

J is TRBJ2-7 and V is TRBV27; weak D call: TRBD1 (5 bases). From germline, CDR1 is MNHEY and CDR2 SMNVEV (reference sequence). Between the trimmed V and J ends, which lost 5 bases and 2 bases, there was a span of 16 bases. The CDR3 spans 15 residues. DNA of the CDR3: TGTGCCAGCAGTCTCGGGCTCCAGGGAACCTACGAGCAGTACTTC. It encodes CASSLGLQGTYEQYF.

The chain employs TRBV4-3 and TRBJ2-7; TRBD2 matches at 9 bases. V dropped 0 bases and J dropped 5; count of bases not matched to a gene: 14. The CDR3 sequence is 18 residues long. Germline CDR1 LGHNA, CDR2 YSLEER. The CDR3 sequence is CASSQEVTIAGVFNEQYF. Written as DNA, the CDR3 is TGCGCCAGCAGCCAAGAGGTGACGATAGCGGGAGTCTTTAACGAGCAGTACTTC.

V is TRBV5-1 and J is TRBJ1-3, with D perhaps TRBD1 (6 bases). V lost 4 bases and J 0 bases, leaving 14 bases between the germline ends. Germline CDR1 and CDR2: SGHRS and YFSETQ. The CDR3 length is 16 residues. The CDR3 region is CASSPSDRSSGNTIYF. In nucleotides, the CDR3 is TGCGCCAGCAGCCCATCAGACAGGAGCTCTGGAAACACCATATATTTT.

The V gene is TRBV12-3 or TRBV12-4, the J gene TRBJ2-1; 11 bases map to TRBD2. The trim removed 6 bases at V and 7 bases at J, leaving 14 bases unmatched. The length of the CDR3 is 17 residues. In nucleotides, the CDR3 is TGTGCCAGCAGCCTACGGGCAGGGGCTAGCGGGAGGAATGAGCAGTTCTTC. Translated: CASSLRAGASGRNEQFF.

CDR3 in DNA: TGCGCCAGCAGCCCAGGGGTTGGGACAGACGGCAATCAGCCCCAGCATTTT. It yields the protein CASSPGVGTDGNQPQHF. The chain couples TRBV5-1 to TRBJ1-5; TRBD1 agrees at 7 bases. Germline V gene sequence: CDR1 SGHRS, CDR2 YFSETQ. The CDR3 is 17 amino acids. V lost 4 bases, J lost 2 bases, and 12 bases stayed unmatched.

This clonotype was seen a handful of times. The chain has TRBV5-1 and TRBJ2-5; D unclear. CDR3 length equals 14 residues. V was cut by 3 bases and J by 5 bases, with 14 bases left in between. CDR1 and CDR2 (germline): SGHRS, YFSETQ. In DNA, the CDR3 is TGCGCCAGCAGCTCAGACCCTCCCGTGGAGACCCAGTACTTC. The encoded protein is CASSSDPPVETQYF.

The chain employs TRBV4-1 and TRBJ1-4; maybe TRBD1 (6 bases). The V gene lost 4 bases and the J gene lost 2 bases, with 14 bases spanning the gap. The length of the CDR3 is 16 residues. The germline gives CDR1 MGHRA, CDR2 YSYEKL. CDR3 loop: CASSRGRGGTNEKLFF. The CDR3 DNA reads as TGCGCCAGCAGCCGGGGACGAGGGGGTACTAATGAAAAACTGTTTTTT.

CDR3 DNA sequence: TGTGCCAGCAGTTCCGGGGGGGCGAGTTCCTACGAGCAGTACTTC. It codes for CASSSGGASSYEQYF. The genes are TRBV12-3 or TRBV12-4 and TRBJ2-7, with 8 bases lining up with TRBD2. Trimming at V came to 4 bases and at J to 1 base, leaving 6 bases not matched to a gene. CDR3 length: 15 residues.

The chain joins TRBV9 to TRBJ2-2; 7 bases align to TRBD1. This CDR3 region has 17 residues. The germline gives CDR1 SGDLS, CDR2 YYNGEE. Losses at the gene ends were 0 bases for V and 0 bases for J; bases not matched to a gene: 5. DNA of the CDR3: TGTGCCAGCAGCGTAGGAACAGGGGTAGCGAACACCGGGGAGCTGTTTTTT. Amino acid sequence: CASSVGTGVANTGELFF.

This clonotype has more than one count but fewer than ten. The rearrangement joins TRBV30 to TRBJ1-6, with D possibly being TRBD1 (6 bases). Germline CDR1 GTSNPN, CDR2 SVGIG (reference sequence). The CDR3 has 15 residues. The germline V and J ends were trimmed by 0 bases and 7 bases, with 13 bases remaining between them. The DNA for the CDR3 is TGTGCCTGGAGTGTACTCATAGGGGGGAATTCACCCCTCCACTTT. Its protein product is CAWSVLIGGNSPLHF.

This clonotype was seen a few times. This chain joins TRBV11-3 and TRBJ2-3; a possible D gene is TRBD2 (5 bases). This CDR3 spans 14 amino acids. V lost 5 bases to trimming and J lost 6 bases, with 15 bases between them. Germline CDR1 reads SGHNT; CDR2 reads YENEEA. CDR3 DNA sequence: TGTGCCAGCAGCACCGGACTCCCGAGGGATACGCAGTATTTT. This sequence encodes CASSTGLPRDTQYF.

In its sample, this clonotype was seen many times. The rearrangement links TRBV7-3 to TRBJ1-1; D remains unclear. The CDR3 length is 12 residues. Between the trimmed V and J ends, which lost 2 bases and 8 bases, there was a span of 9 bases. Germline values: CDR1 SGHTA, CDR2 FQGTGA. The CDR3 is CASSLDTGEAFF. CDR3 nucleotides: TGTGCCAGCAGCTTAGATACGGGGGAAGCTTTCTTT. Full variable domain (remainder filled in from reference TRBV7-3 and TRBJ1-1): GAGVSQTPSNKVTEKGKYVELRCDPISGHTALYWYRQSLGQGPEFLIYFQGTGAADDSGLPNDRFFAVRPEGSVSTLKIQRTERGDSAVYLCASSLDTGEAFFGQGTRLTVV.

This sequence joins TRBV5-1 and TRBJ2-7; 7 bases align to TRBD1. This CDR3 is 16 amino acids long. The germline V gene encodes CDR1 SGHRS and CDR2 YFSETQ. V trimming: 0 bases; J trimming: 0 bases; junction bases outside the gene matches: 6. The CDR3 is CASSLGTGRSSYEQYF. Here the CDR3 DNA reads TGCGCCAGCAGCTTGGGGACAGGACGAAGCTCCTACGAGCAGTACTTC.

This clonotype has only one observation. The rearrangement joins TRBV5-1 to TRBJ1-6; TRBD1 might be the D (5 bases). The CDR3 has 15 amino acids. CDR1 is SGHRS and CDR2 is YFSETQ in the germline V gene. V lost 1 base to trimming and J lost 7 bases, with 12 bases between them. CDR3 nucleotide sequence: TGCGCCAGCAGCTTGAGTCAGGGACGAAATTCACCCCTCCACTTT. Translated: CASSLSQGRNSPLHF.

The CDR3 nucleotides read TGTGCCAGCAGCTTTAGCGGGACTACCTACAATGAGCAGTTCTTC. Translated, it gives CASSFSGTTYNEQFF. The chain carries TRBV7-2 and TRBJ2-1; 8 bases are shared with TRBD2. The CDR3 runs to 15 residues. J gave up 2 bases and V 3 bases, and 3 bases lay outside the gene matches. Germline CDR1 reads SGHTA; CDR2 reads FQGNSA.

The gene calls are TRBV7-3 and TRBJ2-5; TRBD2 matches 7 bases. Trimming cost V 5 bases and J 5 bases; bases outside gene matches: 11. Germline CDR1 reads SGHTA; CDR2 reads FQGTGA. The CDR3 covers 15 residues. The CDR3 coding sequence is TGTGCCAGCAGCCCCTACGGGACTAACACGGAGACCCAGTACTTC. Its protein is CASSPYGTNTETQYF.

The chain employs TRBV29-1 and TRBJ2-7, with 12 bases identical to TRBD2. There are 14 residues in the CDR3. The trim removed 5 bases at V and 6 bases at J, leaving 8 bases unmatched. Germline CDR1 reads SQVTM; CDR2 reads ANQGSEA. Written as DNA, the CDR3 is TGCAGCGTTAGCCAGACTAGCGGGAGTACCGAGCAGTACTTC. This encodes CSVSQTSGSTEQYF.

The V gene is TRBV5-1, the J gene TRBJ1-2, with D unclear. V was shortened by 4 bases and J by 4 bases, with 14 bases between the two germline ends. The CDR3 contains 14 residues. Looked up from germline, CDR1 is SGHRS and CDR2 is YFSETQ. Here the CDR3 DNA reads TGCGCCAGCAGCCCCGGGGAGGGTATCTATGGCTACACCTTC. This translates into CASSPGEGIYGYTF.

This clonotype was seen only a few times. V usage is TRBV15 and J usage is TRBJ1-2; a weak D match, TRBD1 (6 bases). CDR3 length equals 17 residues. The V gene lost 0 bases and the J gene lost 4 bases, with 18 bases spanning the gap. From germline, CDR1 is LNHNV and CDR2 YYDKDF (reference sequence). The DNA for the CDR3 is TGTGCCACCAGCAGAGATTCTGTGGGGGCTCGTGGCTATGGCTACACCTTC. Translated, it gives CATSRDSVGARGYGYTF.

This chain uses TRBV6-1 with TRBJ2-5; 16 nucleotides align to TRBD2. J was trimmed by 4 bases and V by 4 bases; bases with no gene match: 12. Per the germline V gene, CDR1 is MNHNS and CDR2 is SASEGT. The CDR3 runs 19 residues. As DNA, the CDR3 is TGTGCCAGCAGTGGACTCCCCGGGACTAGCGGGGGGGCGTTAGAGACCCAGTACTTC. This codes for CASSGLPGTSGGALETQYF.

This clonotype was detected ten times or more. The chain joins TRBV12-3 or TRBV12-4 to TRBJ1-4; D ambiguous. The CDR3 consists of 12 residues. V lost 3 bases, J lost 5 bases, and 4 bases lay in between. CDR3 residues: CASSFGNEKLFF. CDR3 sequence (DNA): TGTGCCAGCAGTTTTGGGAATGAAAAACTGTTTTTT.

The V and J genes are TRBV4-3 and TRBJ2-3; 11 nucleotides agree with TRBD2. V was clipped by 0 bases and J by 3 bases; unmatched bases: 5. Germline CDR1 and CDR2: LGHNA and YSLEER. CDR3 length equals 17 residues. The CDR3 nucleotides are TGCGCCAGCAGCCAAGATAAGACTAGCGGGGTTACAGATACGCAGTATTTT. Its protein product is CASSQDKTSGVTDTQYF.

At least ten counts were recorded for this clonotype. CDR3: CASRDSSYEQYF. The CDR3 DNA sequence: TGTGCCAGCAGGGACAGCTCCTACGAGCAGTACTTC. The genes are TRBV7-9 and TRBJ2-7; tentative D call: TRBD1 (6 bases). This CDR3 is built from 12 residues. The ends were cut back, 6 bases at V and 0 bases at J, with 6 bases in the middle. Looked up from germline, CDR1 is SEHNR and CDR2 is FQNEAQ (reference sequence). Drawing the rest from reference TRBV7-9 and TRBJ2-7, the complete variable domain is DTGVSQNPRHKITKRGQNVTFRCDPISEHNRLYWYRQTLGQGPEFLTYFQNEAQLEKSRLLSDRFSAERPKGSFSTLEIQRTEQGDSAMYLCASRDSSYEQYFGPGTRLTVT.

This clonotype occurred many times. The chain combines TRBV2 with TRBJ1-2; D not certain. The CDR3 runs 14 residues. V lost 1 base and J lost 4, with 10 bases in between. Germline CDR1 and CDR2: SNHLY and FYNNEI. CDR3 residues: CASSEGALGYGYTF. The DNA of the CDR3 is TGTGCCAGCAGTGAAGGGGCCCTCGGCTATGGCTACACCTTC.